This entry concerns a single TCR beta chain. V lost 1 base, J lost 4 bases, and 12 bases lay in between. The CDR3 runs 14 residues. From germline, CDR1 is SGHNT and CDR2 YYREEE (reference sequence). This record belongs to a study of blood T cell repertoires in COVID-19. Study in general: T cells, B-cell-depleted T cells, or PBMCs provided the cDNA or gDNA that served as material.

Study processing details: By means of reference gene primer amplification, nucleated cell counts were estimated. Produced via immunoSEQ multiplex PCR; TCRdb's table is partial and in-frame only. For V, J and clone size, that table is used; D and trimming come from the DNA. Of 92,000 or so clones detected, about 91% appear once; the ten largest clones hold over 0.45%. The sequenced sample was peripheral blood. The V call is TRBV5-4, the J call TRBJ2-7, with D possibly being TRBD2 (5 bases). The TCR comes from a man aged 60 to 75 with acute or convalescent COVID-19. The CDR3 region is CASSLNRGAYEQYF. The DNA of the CDR3 is TGTGCCAGCAGCTTGAATCGGGGAGCTTACGAGCAGTACTTC.